The 19 T cell receptor beta chains below were found in one sample sequenced in a study of Graves' ophthalmopathy and Graves' hyperthyroidism. Beta-chain TCR CDR3 regions were amplified from RNA transcripts. First-round RT-PCR employed HTBI primers, with a second-round multiplex PCR after it. TCRdb reprocessed the multiplex PCR reads via MiXCR and lists one record per CDR3 protein. The repertoire holds roughly 400,000 distinct CDR3 sequences, with 18% as singletons. Sequencing was carried out using peripheral blood. The receptors were gathered from a young woman with Graves' ophthalmopathy.

This clonotype was seen only a few times. This chain joins TRBV30 and TRBJ1-2; D may be TRBD1 (5 bases). V was pared by 0 bases and J by 8 bases, with 10 bases between. Germline assignment: CDR1 GTSNPN and CDR2 SVGIG (reference sequence). There are 12 residues in the CDR3. The DNA of the CDR3 is TGTGCCTGGAGTGTAGCAGGGAAAGGCTACACCTTC. This gives the protein CAWSVAGKGYTF.

This clonotype was recorded at least ten times. V usage is TRBV4-3 and J usage is TRBJ2-5; no clear D. This CDR3 is 15 amino acids long. Germline V gene data show CDR1 as LGHNA and CDR2 as YSLEER. Deletions cut 0 bases from V and 5 bases from J, with 13 bases between. This CDR3 is CASSQEMTRRETQYF. In nucleotides, the CDR3 is TGCGCCAGCAGCCAAGAAATGACGCGGCGCGAGACCCAGTACTTC.

The chain combines TRBV28 with TRBJ2-5; no clear D. The CDR3 is 14 residues long. Germline V gives CDR1 MDHEN, CDR2 SYDVKM. Trimming took off 3 bases at V and 5 bases at J, with 13 bases between the two ends. The CDR3: CASSLPSSSETQYF. The CDR3, as DNA: TGTGCCAGCAGTTTGCCGAGTTCGTCGGAGACCCAGTACTTC.

There are many counts of this clonotype. This sequence joins TRBV15 and TRBJ2-7; D is unclear. This CDR3 has 15 residues. CDR1 and CDR2 (germline): LNHNV, YYDKDF (reference sequence). V was pared by 3 bases and J by 0 bases, with 12 bases between. The CDR3 DNA is TGTGCCACCAGCAGTACAGCCTCGGGCTCCTACGAGCAGTACTTC. Protein sequence: CATSSTASGSYEQYF.

CDR3 DNA sequence: TGTGCCAGCAGTTTTACGGGGGCGGCCCAGTACTTC. This encodes CASSFTGAAQYF. This chain links TRBV28 with TRBJ2-5; TRBD1 or TRBD2 may be the D gene (6 bases each). From germline, CDR1 is MDHEN and CDR2 SYDVKM. V lost 3 bases to trimming and J lost 9 bases, with 11 bases between them. The CDR3 is 12 residues long.

The rearrangement links TRBV12-3 or TRBV12-4 to TRBJ2-7, with 8 bases identical to TRBD1. Losses at the gene ends were 5 bases for V and 5 bases for J; bases not matched to a gene: 8. The CDR3 is 14 residues long. CDR3 bases: TGTGCCAGCAGTCTGTGGACAGGGAGAAACGAGCAGTACTTC. Its protein product is CASSLWTGRNEQYF.

This clonotype has a count of ten or more. The chain recombines TRBV24-1 with TRBJ1-2; D is unclear. Germline CDR1 is KGHDR and CDR2 is SFDVKD. This CDR3 comprises 18 residues. V was shortened by 7 bases and J by 0 bases, with 23 bases between the two germline ends. The CDR3 reads CATRPLFRAAGANYGYTF. In DNA, the CDR3 is TGTGCCACCAGGCCCTTGTTTAGGGCTGCCGGAGCTAACTATGGCTACACCTTC.

The table lists this clonotype with many counts. V is TRBV6-5 and J is TRBJ2-7; D may be TRBD1 (5 bases). V was cut by 0 bases and J by 12 bases, with 18 bases left in between. Germline loops: CDR1 MNHEY, CDR2 SVGAGI. The CDR3 totals 14 residues. The CDR3 coding sequence is TGTGCCAGCAGTTACTCGGAACAGGCCAACCTGAGGTACTTC. As protein: CASSYSEQANLRYF.

The chain couples TRBV12-3 or TRBV12-4 to TRBJ2-5, with 8 bases identical to TRBD1. The CDR3 runs 12 residues. The J segment lost 13 bases and the V segment lost 4 bases, leaving 8 bases of the junction unmatched. CDR3 in amino acids: CASSSRTGPPYF. CDR3 bases: TGTGCCAGCAGTTCGCGGACAGGGCCTCCGTACTTC.

This clonotype occurred many times. This chain uses TRBV6-5 with TRBJ2-2, with D perhaps TRBD2 (7 bases). CDR1 is MNHEY, CDR2 SVGAGI, per germline. Trimming left V 6 bases short and J 5 bases short, with 19 bases between. There are 16 residues in the CDR3. The CDR3 DNA reads TGTGCCAGCAGGCCGAGGGGGGGAAGTAGGACCGGGGAGCTGTTTTTT. Amino acids: CASRPRGGSRTGELFF.

The chain combines TRBV19 with TRBJ2-2; 8 nucleotides line up with TRBD1. This CDR3 has 15 residues. Germline V gene lookup returns CDR1 LNHDA and CDR2 SQIVND (reference sequence). V shed 10 bases and J 2 bases; nucleotides not matched to a gene: 9. The CDR3 DNA follows: TGTGCCACCACGTATTCAGGGGGCAACACCGGGGAGCTGTTTTTT. Encoded protein: CATTYSGGNTGELFF.

This clonotype was seen repeatedly, ten times or more. V usage is TRBV3-1 and J usage is TRBJ1-5; no firm D call. The germline V gene has CDR1 LGHDT and CDR2 YNNKEL (reference sequence). The CDR3 sequence is 14 residues long. The V gene lost 4 bases and the J gene lost 4 bases, with 11 bases spanning the gap. CDR3 sequence reads: CASSLRVINQPQHF. CDR3 DNA sequence: TGTGCCAGCAGCCTAAGGGTCATTAATCAGCCCCAGCATTTT.

The CDR3 here is CASTPQVSSGSYEQYF. For the CDR3, the DNA is TGTGCCAGCACCCCTCAAGTGAGTAGCGGGAGTTACGAGCAGTACTTC. V and J are TRBV28 and TRBJ2-7; 9 nucleotides match TRBD2. The CDR3 consists of 16 residues. CDR1 MDHEN and CDR2 SYDVKM come from the germline V gene. V shed 7 bases, J shed 4 bases, and the junction held 14 bases outside the gene matches.

The rearrangement uses TRBV28 and TRBJ2-5; 7 bases map to TRBD2. The junction had 6 bases not matched to a gene; V was cut back by 3 bases and J by 5 bases. Per germline, CDR1 MDHEN and CDR2 SYDVKM. This CDR3 spans 14 amino acids. The CDR3 is CASSFHGGRETQYF. CDR3 sequence (DNA): TGTGCCAGCAGTTTCCACGGGGGGAGGGAGACCCAGTACTTC.

This clonotype came up a few times. The chain employs TRBV12-3 or TRBV12-4 and TRBJ1-1; D unresolved. The CDR3 sequence is 13 residues long. Deletions cut 6 bases from V and 2 bases from J, with 10 bases between. CDR3 loop: CASSRDANTEAFF. The CDR3 nucleotides are TGTGCCAGCAGCCGCGACGCAAACACTGAAGCTTTCTTT.

This clonotype has ten or more counts. The chain combines TRBV20-1 with TRBJ1-1, with unresolved D. Germline CDR1 DFQATT, CDR2 SNEGSKA (reference sequence). This CDR3 comprises 14 residues. Trimming stripped 0 bases from V and 1 base from J, with 9 bases between. CDR3 nucleotides: TGCAGTGCTAGAGAGGAACGGGCGAACACTGAAGCTTTCTTT. Translated, it gives CSAREERANTEAFF.

This clonotype was detected ten times or more. The gene calls are TRBV28 and TRBJ2-7; tentatively, D is TRBD2 (6 bases). This CDR3 comprises 14 residues. Germline V gives CDR1 MDHEN, CDR2 SYDVKM. Trimming took 7 bases from V and 2 from J, leaving 15 bases between them. This chain's CDR3 is CASMGGVAPYEQYF. The CDR3 DNA sequence: TGTGCCAGCATGGGCGGGGTGGCACCCTACGAGCAGTACTTC.

This clonotype was recorded at least ten times. This chain connects TRBV7-2 to TRBJ2-5, with 7 bases that match TRBD2. CDR3 size: 15 residues. The J segment lost 1 base and the V segment lost 2 bases, leaving 4 bases of the junction unmatched. Germline assignment: CDR1 SGHTA and CDR2 FQGNSA. CDR3 DNA sequence: TGTGCCAGCAGCTTATCTAGCGGTACCCAAGAGACCCAGTACTTC. This sequence encodes CASSLSSGTQETQYF.

This clonotype appeared many times. The chain combines TRBV6-2 or TRBV6-3 with TRBJ2-7; possible D gene TRBD2, 6 bases. V was trimmed by 6 bases and J by 3 bases, leaving 6 bases between them. This CDR3 is built from 11 residues. CDR1 MNHEY and CDR2 SVGEGT come from the germline V gene. The CDR3 region has the DNA TGTGCCAGCAGGCGGGACTACGAGCAGTACTTC. Protein: CASRRDYEQYF.